This T cell receptor (beta chain) was found in a study of tissue T cells after allogeneic stem cell transplantation. Study conclusions and caveats: The patient cohort was small and clinically heterogeneous, with limited sampling depth. Motif-based clustering found tissue-specific repertoire signatures shared across patients, though few clones were shared. Anatomically similar tissues had similar TCR repertoires within each patient.

Clones were read by immunoSEQ multiplex PCR, and TCRdb kept only the in-frame ones, dropping some. The sample records under 9,000 clones, less than 70% being singletons. A word on this clone: The target antigen is unknown.

Comparators were a few non-transplant cancer patients without known GI disease. The V end was cut by 7 bases, the J end by 1 base, with 9 bases between. This CDR3 comprises 12 residues. Germline V CDR1 and CDR2: SQVTM, ANQGSEA. The sample consisted of duodenum tissue, taken at autopsy. This sequence was found in a female donor of 60 years or more with lung cancer. The chain recombines TRBV29-1 with TRBJ2-3, with D possibly matching TRBD1 (5 bases). The CDR3 region has the DNA TGCAGCGGGATGACAGGCACAGATACGCAGTATTTT. It is translated as CSGMTGTDTQYF.